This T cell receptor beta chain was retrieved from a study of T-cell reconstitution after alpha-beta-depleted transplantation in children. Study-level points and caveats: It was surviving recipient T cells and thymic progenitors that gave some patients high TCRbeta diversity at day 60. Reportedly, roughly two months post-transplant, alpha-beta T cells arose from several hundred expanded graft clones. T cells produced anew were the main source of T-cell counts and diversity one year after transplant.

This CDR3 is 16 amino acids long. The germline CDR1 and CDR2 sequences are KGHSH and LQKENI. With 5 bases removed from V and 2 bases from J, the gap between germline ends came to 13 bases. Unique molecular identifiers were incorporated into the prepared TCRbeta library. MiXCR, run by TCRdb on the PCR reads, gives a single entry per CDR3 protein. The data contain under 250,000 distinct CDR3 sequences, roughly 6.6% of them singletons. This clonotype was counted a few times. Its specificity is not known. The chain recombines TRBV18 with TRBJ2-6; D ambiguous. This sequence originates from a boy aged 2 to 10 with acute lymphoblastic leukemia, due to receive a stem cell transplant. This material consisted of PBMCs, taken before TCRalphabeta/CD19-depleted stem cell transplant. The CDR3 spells CASSTKAVAGANVLTF. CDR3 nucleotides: TGTGCCAGCTCAACCAAGGCAGTGGCTGGGGCCAACGTCCTGACTTTC.